The 11 T cell receptor beta chains presented below share a single source sample, sequenced in a study of blood T cell repertoires in COVID-19 (dated by TCRdb to the early 2020s). Library preparation employed the immunoSEQ multiplex PCR assay. The source is immuneACCESS, and TCRdb retained only in-frame sequences with V and J called. Part of the clones is not carried over; for the studies checked, unresolved V genes explain less than half of this, and the remainder is unexplained. Recorded for this sample are about 160,000 clones; roughly 83% of them occurred a single time. The top ten constitute roughly 2.9% of the sample. Sequenced input: peripheral blood. The receptors were gathered from a woman aged 60-75 years with acute or convalescent COVID-19.

The V and J genes are TRBV7-2 and TRBJ1-5, with D tentatively TRBD1 (6 bases). Trimming pared 1 base from V and 15 bases from J, leaving 13 bases between. Germline CDR1 reads SGHTA; CDR2 reads FQGNSA. CDR3 size: 12 residues. CDR3 residues: CASSLGGGGLHF. The CDR3 DNA follows: TGTGCCAGCAGCTTAGGGGGAGGGGGACTGCATTTT.

J is TRBJ2-6 and V is TRBV7-2; 7 bases map to TRBD1. The germline gives CDR1 SGHTA, CDR2 FQGNSA. This CDR3 spans 14 amino acids. With 6 bases clipped from V and 4 bases from J, the junction kept 3 bases outside the gene matches. The CDR3 sequence is CASRQGSGANVLTF. The CDR3 DNA is TGTGCCAGCAGACAGGGGTCGGGGGCCAACGTCCTGACTTTC.

V gene TRBV4-3 combines with J gene TRBJ1-4; D is uncertain. This CDR3 spans 16 amino acids. CDR1 and CDR2 (germline): LGHNA, YSLEER. Deletions cut 0 bases from V and 4 bases from J, with 12 bases between. CDR3: CASSQEGPGNNEKLFF. CDR3 in DNA: TGCGCCAGCAGCCAAGAAGGTCCGGGGAATAATGAAAAACTGTTTTTT.

This clone was observed a single time. The chain couples TRBV15 to TRBJ2-2; 9 positions agree with TRBD1. Germline V gene sequence: CDR1 LNHNV, CDR2 YYDKDF (reference sequence). The CDR3 length is 16 residues. After removal of 5 bases from V and 1 base from J, the junction contained 5 bases not matched to a gene. The CDR3: CATSARDRVNTGELFF. In DNA, the CDR3 is TGTGCCACCAGCGCCCGGGACAGGGTGAACACCGGGGAGCTGTTTTTT.

A single count supports this clone. The V gene is TRBV4-1, the J gene TRBJ2-1; tentatively, D is TRBD2 (5 bases). The ends were cut back, 0 bases at V and 0 bases at J, with 9 bases in the middle. CDR3 size: 16 residues. Germline assignment: CDR1 MGHRA and CDR2 YSYEKL. The chain's CDR3 is CASSQDGSGSYNEQFF. The CDR3, as DNA: TGCGCCAGCAGCCAAGATGGCAGCGGCTCCTACAATGAGCAGTTCTTC.

The J gene is TRBJ1-4, the V gene TRBV3-1 (or the pseudogene TRBV3-2); weak D call: TRBD1 (5 bases). The CDR3 spans 14 residues. Per germline, CDR1 LGHDT and CDR2 YNNKEL (reference sequence). V was pared by 3 bases and J by 5 bases, with 10 bases between. The CDR3 is CASSHRQPNEKLFF. The CDR3 coding sequence is TGTGCCAGCAGCCATCGACAGCCCAATGAAAAACTGTTTTTT.

The rearrangement uses TRBV7-2 and TRBJ2-5; D uncertain. The V gene lost 1 base and the J gene lost 1 base, with 10 bases spanning the gap. Germline V gene data show CDR1 as SGHTA and CDR2 as FQGNSA. The CDR3 is made up of 15 amino acids. The CDR3 here is CASSLGFRSQETQYF. DNA for the CDR3: TGTGCCAGCAGCTTAGGGTTTCGCAGCCAAGAGACCCAGTACTTC.

V and J are TRBV5-1 and TRBJ2-7; D call uncertain. The CDR3 is 13 amino acids. Per the germline V gene, CDR1 is SGHRS and CDR2 is YFSETQ. The V end lost 1 base, the J end lost 0 bases, and 5 bases lay between the germline ends. This CDR3 is CASSLYISYEQYF. The CDR3 DNA is TGCGCCAGCAGCTTGTACATCTCCTACGAGCAGTACTTC.

The chain has TRBV6-6 and TRBJ1-5; 10 bases line up with TRBD1. CDR1 is MNHNY, CDR2 SVGAGI, per germline (reference sequence). The CDR3 extends over 14 amino acids. V lost 6 bases, J lost 7 bases, and 6 bases stayed unmatched. CDR3 in amino acids: CASSLDRGGQPQHF. DNA for the CDR3: TGTGCCAGCAGCCTGGACAGGGGGGGGCAGCCCCAGCATTTT.

This chain uses TRBV2 with TRBJ2-5; 10 nucleotides match TRBD2. The CDR3 covers 15 residues. Germline-derived CDR1 and CDR2 are SNHLY and FYNNEI. Trimming cost V 7 bases and J 2 bases; bases outside gene matches: 7. The CDR3 is CASNIAGGFQETQYF. As DNA, the CDR3 is TGTGCCAGCAATATAGCGGGGGGTTTTCAAGAGACCCAGTACTTC.

The rearrangement uses TRBV6-5 and TRBJ2-7; TRBD1 agrees at 11 bases. Germline trimming cut 0 bases from V and 2 bases from J; bases unmatched to any gene: 3. CDR1 MNHEY and CDR2 SVGAGI come from the germline V gene. This CDR3 is built from 16 residues. This chain's CDR3 is CASSYSGGQGAYEQYF. The DNA of the CDR3 is TGTGCCAGCAGTTACTCAGGGGGACAGGGGGCCTACGAGCAGTACTTC.